These 6 T cell receptor beta chains came from one sample sequenced in a study of shared clonotypes between healthy human individuals. TCRdb keeps only in-frame clones here, not all; method: immunoSEQ multiplex PCR. The sample consists of hundreds of thousands of clones, under 80% of them appearing once. Sequenced: memory CD4+ T cells sorted from blood. The subset here: CD45RA-negative fraction. All receptors derive from a woman younger than 45 in good health.

The chain joins TRBV5-6 to TRBJ2-5; either TRBD1 or TRBD2 may supply D (5 bases each). Germline V CDR1 and CDR2: SGHDT, YYEEEE. The CDR3 loop spans 16 amino acids. The ends were cut back, 4 bases at V and 1 base at J, with 17 bases in the middle. DNA for the CDR3: TGTGCCAGCAGCATATTTAGTGAGGGGACCCAAGAGACCCAGTACTTC. It encodes CASSIFSEGTQETQYF.

This clone was recorded a few times. This chain uses TRBV28 with TRBJ2-7; 9 bases agree with TRBD2. The CDR3 totals 16 residues. Per germline, CDR1 MDHEN and CDR2 SYDVKM. With V trimmed by 3 bases and J by 0 bases, 6 bases remained unmatched. The CDR3 region is CASSLRTSATSYEQYF. DNA of the CDR3: TGTGCCAGCAGTTTGAGGACTAGCGCGACCTCCTACGAGCAGTACTTC. Drawing the rest from reference TRBV28 and TRBJ2-7, the complete variable domain is DVKVTQSSRYLVKRTGEKVFLECVQDMDHENMFWYRQDPGLGLRLIYFSYDVKMKEKGDIPEGYSVSREKKERFSLILESASTNQTSMYLCASSLRTSATSYEQYFGPGTRLTVT.

V and J are TRBV28 and TRBJ1-3; D might be TRBD1 (5 bases). The CDR3 is made up of 12 amino acids. The V gene lost 3 bases and the J gene lost 8 bases, with 8 bases spanning the gap. Germline loops: CDR1 MDHEN, CDR2 SYDVKM. CDR3 DNA sequence: TGTGCCAGCAGTTTTGGGGGAGACACCATATATTTT. This translates into CASSFGGDTIYF.

About this clone: Compared with germline, one end of the junction differs, possibly owing to a read error. This chain links TRBV6-7 with TRBJ1-3; the match to TRBD1 covers 8 bases. TRBV6-7 qualifies as an ORF whose function is uncertain. The CDR3 extends over 10 amino acids. The CDR3 DNA follows: TGTGCCAGCAGTTACGACAGGGGATCTTTT. This encodes CASSYDRGSF.

This clone came up once. The gene calls are TRBV29-1 and TRBJ2-5; 11 nucleotides agree with TRBD2. The length of the CDR3 is 16 residues. J gave up 4 bases and V 6 bases, and 13 bases lay outside the gene matches. The germline V gene has CDR1 SQVTM and CDR2 ANQGSEA. The CDR3 spells CSVGLTSGRGAETQYF. In DNA, the CDR3 is TGCAGCGTCGGGCTAACTAGCGGGAGAGGGGCAGAGACCCAGTACTTC.

This clone appeared a single time. This chain joins TRBV18 and TRBJ1-6; TRBD1 matches at 9 bases. The CDR3 is made up of 14 amino acids. The V gene end was trimmed by 6 bases and the J gene end by 9 bases; junction bases not matched to a gene: 6. CDR1 and CDR2 (germline): KGHSH, LQKENI. The DNA for the CDR3 is TGTGCCAGCTCCGGACAGGGGAGCGGTTCACCCCTCCACTTT. Translating gives CASSGQGSGSPLHF. Variable domain in full (rest from reference TRBV18 and TRBJ1-6): NAGVMQNPRHLVRRRGQEARLRCSPMKGHSHVYWYRQLPEEGLKFMVYLQKENIIDESGMPKERFSAEFPKEGPSILRIQQVVRGDSAAYFCASSGQGSGSPLHFGNGTRLTVT.